The 20 T cell receptor beta chains presented below share a single source sample, sequenced in a study of blood T cell repertoires in COVID-19. Profiled with immunoSEQ multiplex PCR; TCRdb holds only in-frame clones, not every one. The data hold 180,000 or so clones, with about 70% observed a single time. Material: peripheral blood. These receptors originate from a woman aged 45-59 years with active or convalescent COVID-19.

The V call is TRBV6-5, the J call TRBJ1-5, with D hard to call. Trimming cost V 11 bases and J 4 bases, with 15 bases left between them. There are 13 residues in the CDR3. CDR1 and CDR2 (germline): MNHEY, SVGAGI. CDR3 DNA sequence: TGTGCCTCCTACACGGGGTCTAATCAGCCCCAGCATTTT. Translating it yields CASYTGSNQPQHF.

The gene calls are TRBV5-1 and TRBJ2-1; 8 nucleotides align to TRBD1. The V segment lost 0 bases and the J segment 6 bases; nucleotides outside the gene matches: 14. The CDR3 totals 18 residues. Per germline, CDR1 SGHRS and CDR2 YFSETQ. The CDR3 loop is CASSLDPLREGQGNEQFF. CDR3 nucleotides: TGCGCCAGCAGCTTGGATCCCCTCCGCGAAGGACAGGGCAATGAGCAGTTCTTC.

The chain joins TRBV28 to TRBJ2-4; 9 bases align to TRBD1. This CDR3 has 20 residues. The germline V gene encodes CDR1 MDHEN and CDR2 SYDVKM. V lost 6 bases and J lost 1; bases outside the gene matches: 19. DNA of the CDR3: TGTGCCAGCAGACCCACAGGGGGCCGCCGGAACCTGCGGGCCAAAAACATTCAGTACTTC. It translates to CASRPTGGRRNLRAKNIQYF.

The chain carries TRBV18 and TRBJ1-5; 9 bases match TRBD1. J gave up 7 bases and V 6 bases, and 10 bases lay outside the gene matches. This CDR3 is built from 15 residues. The germline gives CDR1 KGHSH, CDR2 LQKENI. The CDR3, as DNA: TGTGCCAGCTCTCGTACAGGGGGCGAGGACCAGCCCCAGCATTTT. Its translation: CASSRTGGEDQPQHF.

The chain is built from TRBV6-5 and TRBJ2-7, with D unclear. The CDR3 is made up of 13 amino acids. Germline V gene data show CDR1 as MNHEY and CDR2 as SVGAGI. V was cut by 6 bases and J by 2 bases, with 11 bases left in between. DNA of the CDR3: TGTGCCAGCAGACCCTCCGGTCCCTACGAGCAGTACTTC. Translation: CASRPSGPYEQYF.

The J gene is TRBJ1-2, the V gene TRBV4-2, with 7 bases lining up with TRBD1. With V trimmed by 0 bases and J by 8 bases, 3 bases remained unmatched. The CDR3 is 13 amino acids. CDR1 is LGHNA, CDR2 YNFKEQ, per germline. The CDR3 DNA reads as TGTGCCAGCAGCCAAGATCTCAGGGGGGGCTACACCTTC. Its protein product is CASSQDLRGGYTF.

The gene calls are TRBV6-2 or TRBV6-3 and TRBJ2-3, with 11 bases lining up with TRBD2. This CDR3 spans 15 amino acids. The junction had 6 bases not matched to a gene; V was cut back by 5 bases and J by 5 bases. Germline lookup yields CDR1 MNHEY and CDR2 SVGEGT. CDR3 coding DNA: TGTGCCAGCAGTCGACTAGCGGGAAGGGGAGATACGCAGTATTTT. Translated: CASSRLAGRGDTQYF.

The chain employs TRBV15 and TRBJ2-3; D might be TRBD2 (6 bases). The CDR3 totals 16 residues. Trimming shortened V by 3 bases and J by 4 bases, and 17 bases separated the two germline ends. Germline CDR1 and CDR2: LNHNV and YYDKDF (reference sequence). The DNA for the CDR3 is TGTGCCACCAGCAGGGTGGACCAGCCGGGGGCAGATACGCAGTATTTT. It encodes CATSRVDQPGADTQYF.

The rearrangement uses TRBV18 and TRBJ2-7; D gene ambiguous. In germline, CDR1 is KGHSH, CDR2 LQKENI. The CDR3 sequence is 12 residues long. Trimming took 5 bases from V and 0 from J, leaving 5 bases between them. Written as DNA, the CDR3 is TGTGCCAGCTCAAAGAGCTCCTACGAGCAGTACTTC. As protein: CASSKSSYEQYF.

This rearrangement joins TRBV3-1 (or the pseudogene TRBV3-2) to TRBJ1-4; possible D gene TRBD1, 5 bases. This CDR3 has 13 residues. CDR1 LGHDT and CDR2 YNNKEL come from the germline V gene (reference sequence). Trimming took off 10 bases at V and 7 bases at J, with 16 bases between the two ends. The CDR3 DNA sequence: TGTGCCACCTCGAACTTCCAGGGTGAAAAACTGTTTTTT. Translating it yields CATSNFQGEKLFF.

The chain employs TRBV6-5 and TRBJ1-1, with 7 nucleotides matching TRBD1. The V gene's germline CDR1 is MNHEY and CDR2 SVGAGI. Trimming took 2 bases from V and 11 from J; bases not matched to a gene: 11. CDR3 length: 14 residues. As DNA, the CDR3 is TGTGCCAGCAGTTACGCAACAGACAGGGTTGGGGCTTTCTTT. Residues: CASSYATDRVGAFF.

This chain joins TRBV28 and TRBJ1-3, with 9 bases that match TRBD1. Germline trimming cut 2 bases from V and 4 bases from J; bases unmatched to any gene: 6. This CDR3 has 16 amino acids. Germline lookup yields CDR1 MDHEN and CDR2 SYDVKM. In nucleotides, the CDR3 is TGTGCCAGCAGTTTACGGGGGACAGGGCTCGGAAACACCATATATTTT. Its translation: CASSLRGTGLGNTIYF.

The gene calls are TRBV9 and TRBJ1-2; 9 bases match TRBD1. The CDR3 is 14 amino acids. V gave up 4 bases and J gave up 5 bases; unmatched junction bases: 6. Germline V gene data show CDR1 as SGDLS and CDR2 as YYNGEE. The CDR3 spells CASSPGTGRYGYTF. CDR3 coding DNA: TGTGCCAGCAGCCCAGGGACAGGGAGGTATGGCTACACCTTC.

Remarks on this clone: The sample has other DNA sequences that encode this CDR3 too. The chain couples TRBV18 to TRBJ2-1, with 10 bases lining up with TRBD2. Germline CDR1 and CDR2: KGHSH and LQKENI. V was pared by 3 bases and J by 0 bases, with 2 bases of the junction left unmatched. CDR3 length equals 16 residues. The CDR3 protein is CASSPLAGGSYNEQFF. The CDR3 nucleotides read TGTGCCAGCTCACCCTTAGCGGGGGGCTCCTACAATGAGCAGTTCTTC. Variable domain in full (rest from reference TRBV18 and TRBJ2-1): NAGVMQNPRHLVRRRGQEARLRCSPMKGHSHVYWYRQLPEEGLKFMVYLQKENIIDESGMPKERFSAEFPKEGPSILRIQQVVRGDSAAYFCASSPLAGGSYNEQFFGPGTRLTVL.

This clone was seen only a few times. The V gene is TRBV29-1, the J gene TRBJ2-1, with 9 bases lining up with TRBD2. CDR3 size: 15 residues. Germline values: CDR1 SQVTM, CDR2 ANQGSEA. The junction had 7 bases not matched to a gene; V was cut back by 7 bases and J by 0 bases. The CDR3 region has the DNA TGCAGCGGTGGCCGACTAGCGGCCTCCTACAATGAGCAGTTCTTC. The encoded protein is CSGGRLAASYNEQFF.

J is TRBJ1-5 and V is TRBV4-3; no definite D call. There are 15 residues in the CDR3. The V and J ends lost 0 bases and 0 bases respectively, with 6 bases between them. Germline-derived CDR1 and CDR2 are LGHNA and YSLEER. The CDR3 region has the DNA TGCGCCAGCAGCCAAGACAGGCTTAGCAATCAGCCCCAGCATTTT. It encodes CASSQDRLSNQPQHF.

V gene TRBV24-1 combines with J gene TRBJ2-3; the match to TRBD2 covers 7 bases. This CDR3 has 17 amino acids. In germline, CDR1 is KGHDR, CDR2 SFDVKD. J lost 0 bases, V lost 3 bases, and 8 bases had no gene match. Here the CDR3 DNA reads TGTGCCACCAGTGATCCAACTAGCGCCGCTAGCACAGATACGCAGTATTTT. Amino acid sequence: CATSDPTSAASTDTQYF.

The sample holds one count of this clone. The chain is built from TRBV2 and TRBJ1-2, with D hard to call. Germline V lookup: CDR1 SNHLY, CDR2 FYNNEI. The CDR3 is made up of 17 amino acids. The ends were cut back, 1 base at V and 2 bases at J, with 17 bases in the middle. CDR3 sequence: CASSEGWARASNYGYTF. The CDR3 nucleotides are TGTGCCAGCAGTGAAGGGTGGGCACGCGCATCGAACTATGGCTACACCTTC.

This clone was counted ten times or more. This chain uses TRBV12-3 or TRBV12-4 with TRBJ1-1; unclear D gene. This CDR3 spans 12 amino acids. Trimming shortened V by 7 bases and J by 1 base, and 7 bases separated the two germline ends. The CDR3 sequence is CASKYGNTEAFF. The CDR3, as DNA: TGTGCCAGCAAATACGGGAACACTGAAGCTTTCTTT.

V usage is TRBV7-9 and J usage is TRBJ2-7; the match to TRBD1 covers 9 bases. Germline-derived CDR1 and CDR2 are SEHNR and FQNEAQ (reference sequence). Germline trimming cut 5 bases from V and 5 bases from J; bases unmatched to any gene: 10. The CDR3 is 15 residues long. Here the CDR3 reads CASSPAWDRDHEQYF. The CDR3 coding sequence is TGTGCCAGCAGCCCCGCTTGGGACAGGGACCACGAGCAGTACTTC. The entire variable domain, with the rest obtained from reference TRBV7-9 and TRBJ2-7, is as follows: DTGVSQNPRHKITKRGQNVTFRCDPISEHNRLYWYRQTLGQGPEFLTYFQNEAQLEKSRLLSDRFSAERPKGSFSTLEIQRTEQGDSAMYLCASSPAWDRDHEQYFGPGTRLTVT.